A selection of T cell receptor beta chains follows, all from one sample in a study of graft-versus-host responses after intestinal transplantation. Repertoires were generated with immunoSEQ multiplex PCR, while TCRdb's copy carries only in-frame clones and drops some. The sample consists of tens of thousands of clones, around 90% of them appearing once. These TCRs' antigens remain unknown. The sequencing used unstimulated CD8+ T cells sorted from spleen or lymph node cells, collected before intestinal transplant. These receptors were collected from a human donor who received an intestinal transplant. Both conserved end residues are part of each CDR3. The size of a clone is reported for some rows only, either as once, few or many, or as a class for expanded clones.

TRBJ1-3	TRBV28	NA	CASSFVSRQVSGNTIYF
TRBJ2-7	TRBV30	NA	CAWSFGTGTYEQYF
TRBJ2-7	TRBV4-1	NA	CASSFRDSDSYEQYF
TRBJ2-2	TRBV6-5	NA	CASSYEALTGELFF
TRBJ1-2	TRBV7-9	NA	CASSLALGGGNYGYTF
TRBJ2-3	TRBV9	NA	CASSGDSDTQYF
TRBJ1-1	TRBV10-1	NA	CAGSIDRGTEAFF
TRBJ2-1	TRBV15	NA	CATSRDPRGGHYNEQFF
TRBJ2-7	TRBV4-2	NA	CASSQEGFRDEQYF
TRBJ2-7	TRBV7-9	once	CASSLVQASSYEQYF
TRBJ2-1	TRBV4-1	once	CASSQVGRANNEQFF
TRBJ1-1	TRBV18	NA	CASSPGTRWTEAFF
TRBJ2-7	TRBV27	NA	CASSPSPLPGVEQYF
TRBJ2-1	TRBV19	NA	CASSISGAGGTYNEQFF
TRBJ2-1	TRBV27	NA	CASSWGEGDEQFF
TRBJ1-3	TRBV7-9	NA	CASSLAPAGNTIYF
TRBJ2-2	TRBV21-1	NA	CASSQCLRQGTGTGELFF
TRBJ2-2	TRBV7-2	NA	CASSLGFGTNTGELFF
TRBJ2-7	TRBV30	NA	CAWGVGGGEQYF
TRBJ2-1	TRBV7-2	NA	CASSPLAYNEQFF
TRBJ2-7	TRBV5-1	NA	CASSLGHEGEEQYF
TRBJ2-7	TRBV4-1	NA	CASSQRERSYEQYF
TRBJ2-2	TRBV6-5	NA	CASSYSFTAGELFF
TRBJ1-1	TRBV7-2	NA	CASSLLVGRVGRDTEAFF
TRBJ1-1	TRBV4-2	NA	CASSQGGGYTEAFF
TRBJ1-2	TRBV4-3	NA	CASSQDEGTGVGGYTF
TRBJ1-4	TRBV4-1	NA	CASSPEATETRATNEKLFF
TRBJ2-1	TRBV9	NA	CASSVDPGNYNEQFF
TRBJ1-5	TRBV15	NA	CATGGSQPQHF
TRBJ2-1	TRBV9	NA	CASSVEAGGWNEQFF
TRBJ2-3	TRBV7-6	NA	CASSLGTSGADTQYF
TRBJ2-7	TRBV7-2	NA	CASSSTTSGRAPGYEQYF
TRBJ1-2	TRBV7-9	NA	CASSLVGAPDYGYTF
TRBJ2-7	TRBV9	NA	CASSLGPTESYEQYF
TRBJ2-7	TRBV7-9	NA	CASSPILAETYEQYF
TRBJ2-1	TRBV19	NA	CASSTKLAGYNEQFF
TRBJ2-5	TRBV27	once	CASSPLGTVGTQYF
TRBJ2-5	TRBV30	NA	CAWSGESQYF
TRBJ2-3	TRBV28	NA	CASRGSGSRWTDTQYF
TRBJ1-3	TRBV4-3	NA	CASSQGLGGNTIYF
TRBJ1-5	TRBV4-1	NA	CASSQDSGVQPQHF
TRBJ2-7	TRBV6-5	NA	CASSYSGTGAPYEQYF
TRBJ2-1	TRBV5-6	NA	CASSLNQGTPQFF
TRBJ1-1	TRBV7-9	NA	CASSSRWTGANTEAFF
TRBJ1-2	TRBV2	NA	CASSRAPGTGTLYGYTF
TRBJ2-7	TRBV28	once	CASSLIAGGTYEQYF
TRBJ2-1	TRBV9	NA	CASSVRASGPYNEQFF
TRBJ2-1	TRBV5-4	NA	CASSLTVLNEQFF
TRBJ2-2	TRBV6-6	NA	CASSYSSGTGELFF
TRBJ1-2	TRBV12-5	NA	CASGLVPGRGYTF
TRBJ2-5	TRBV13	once	CASSLGTIWEETQYF
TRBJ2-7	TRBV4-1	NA	CASSQVAGTSYEQYF
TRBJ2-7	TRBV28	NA	CATAPGGVYEQYF
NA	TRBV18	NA	CASSPWRRGKTSSPHEQYF
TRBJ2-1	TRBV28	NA	CASSLSGRASNEQFF
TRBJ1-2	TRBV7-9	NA	CASKLEGPNYGHTF
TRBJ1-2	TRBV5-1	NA	CASSLEGYGYTF
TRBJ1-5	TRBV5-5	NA	CASSLEAGGAGQPQHF